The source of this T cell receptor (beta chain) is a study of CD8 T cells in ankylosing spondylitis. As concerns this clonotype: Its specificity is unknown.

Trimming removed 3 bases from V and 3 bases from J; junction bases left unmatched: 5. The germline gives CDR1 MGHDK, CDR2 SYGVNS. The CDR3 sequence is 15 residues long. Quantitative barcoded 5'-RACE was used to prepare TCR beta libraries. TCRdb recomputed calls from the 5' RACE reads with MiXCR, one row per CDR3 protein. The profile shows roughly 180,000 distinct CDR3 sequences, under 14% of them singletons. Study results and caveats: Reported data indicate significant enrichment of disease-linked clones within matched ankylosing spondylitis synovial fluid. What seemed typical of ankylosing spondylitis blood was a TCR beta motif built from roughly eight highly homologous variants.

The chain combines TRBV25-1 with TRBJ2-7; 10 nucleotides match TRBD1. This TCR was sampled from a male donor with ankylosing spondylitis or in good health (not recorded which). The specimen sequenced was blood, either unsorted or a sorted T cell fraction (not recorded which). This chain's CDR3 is CASSDRQGAYYEQYF. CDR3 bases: TGTGCCAGCAGTGACCGACAGGGGGCCTACTACGAGCAGTACTTC.